The 16 T cell receptor beta chains below all came from one sample that was sequenced in a study of T cells after yellow fever vaccination. MiXCR was run by TCRdb on the 5' RACE reads, yielding one entry per CDR3 protein. Of around 300,000 distinct CDR3 sequences listed, over 3.5% are singletons. Here the sequenced sample was PBMCs, taken 5 days after the yellow fever booster vaccination. Source of these receptors: a man aged 18 to 35 who received the YFV17D yellow fever vaccine.

This clonotype was recorded a few times. CDR3 in amino acids: CASSQGSFQGASGYTF. The CDR3 coding sequence is TGTGCCAGCAGCCAAGGGTCGTTTCAGGGGGCCTCTGGCTACACCTTC. The chain is built from TRBV3-1 and TRBJ1-2, with 8 nucleotides matching TRBD1. Germline lookup yields CDR1 LGHDT and CDR2 YNNKEL (reference sequence). The CDR3 is 16 amino acids. Germline trimming cut 1 base from V and 7 bases from J; bases unmatched to any gene: 11.

The sample holds a few counts of this clonotype. Because the CDR3 is missing its conserved closing phenylalanine or tryptophan, this is likely a read error. The limits of the CDR3 on the DNA are not certain, so only TCRdb's listed CDR3 is given. This rearrangement joins TRBV5-5 to TRBJ2-7; whether TRBD1, the table's D call, matches the DNA was not checked. Germline loops: CDR1 SGHKS, CDR2 YYEKEE (reference sequence). The CDR3 is made up of 14 amino acids, end residues included. This chain's CDR3 is CASSAGQGPSRFSI.

This clonotype was counted between two and nine times. The chain is built from TRBV5-1 and TRBJ1-1, with D unclear. V lost 1 base and J lost 1, with 14 bases in between. CDR3 length: 16 amino acids. Germline CDR1 is SGHRS and CDR2 is YFSETQ. The CDR3: CASSLQTQRANTEAFF. Written as DNA, the CDR3 is TGCGCCAGCAGCTTGCAAACACAAAGGGCGAACACTGAAGCTTTCTTT.

This clonotype has only a few counts. The chain couples TRBV7-2 to TRBJ2-5; the match to TRBD2 covers 7 bases. The V gene end was trimmed by 3 bases and the J gene end by 0 bases; junction bases not matched to a gene: 19. CDR1 is SGHTA, CDR2 FQGNSA, per germline. The CDR3 is 20 residues long. CDR3 region: CASSFIEENGWLADQETQYF. The CDR3 DNA is TGTGCCAGCAGCTTTATTGAGGAAAATGGTTGGCTAGCGGACCAAGAGACCCAGTACTTC.

This clonotype was counted many times. The V and J genes are TRBV5-1 and TRBJ2-3; possibly TRBD2 for D (6 bases). The V gene lost 1 base and the J gene lost 2 bases, with 20 bases spanning the gap. CDR1 is SGHRS and CDR2 is YFSETQ in the germline V gene. CDR3 size: 18 residues. CDR3 region: CASSLPGRDFPTTDTQYF. CDR3 sequence (DNA): TGCGCCAGCAGCTTGCCCGGTAGGGACTTTCCGACCACAGATACGCAGTATTTT.

V and J are TRBV4-1 and TRBJ1-5; tentatively, D is TRBD1 (5 bases). This CDR3 contains 17 residues. Germline CDR1 and CDR2: MGHRA and YSYEKL. Trimming removed 1 base from V and 4 bases from J, with 17 bases in between. The CDR3 sequence is CASSQVASGTKNQPQHF. The CDR3, as DNA: TGCGCCAGCAGCCAAGTAGCCTCCGGGACCAAGAATCAGCCCCAGCATTTT.

The chain uses TRBV28 and TRBJ1-2, with D perhaps matching TRBD1 (5 bases). The V gene lost 7 bases and the J gene lost 5 bases, with 20 bases spanning the gap. The CDR3 loop spans 15 amino acids. The germline CDR1 and CDR2 sequences are MDHEN and SYDVKM. The CDR3 sequence is CASTLYVGVQYGYTF. CDR3 coding DNA: TGTGCCAGCACCCTTTATGTGGGGGTACAGTATGGCTACACCTTC.

This clonotype has a count of ten or more. The V and J genes are TRBV20-1 and TRBJ2-1, with TRBD2 identical over 9 bases. This CDR3 is built from 15 residues. Germline CDR1 DFQATT, CDR2 SNEGSKA (reference sequence). With V trimmed by 1 base and J by 2 bases, 3 bases remained unmatched. The CDR3 DNA reads TGCAGTGCTAGAGTTCCTAGCGGGGCCTACAATGAGCAGTTCTTC. Its translation: CSARVPSGAYNEQFF.

This sequence joins TRBV7-2 and TRBJ2-2; 8 bases are shared with TRBD1. The V segment lost 3 bases and the J segment 6 bases; nucleotides outside the gene matches: 6. The CDR3 totals 15 residues. Germline V gene data show CDR1 as SGHTA and CDR2 as FQGNSA. The CDR3 coding sequence is TGTGCCAGCAGCTTCACTTTACAGGGGGCCGGGGAGCTGTTTTTT. Protein sequence: CASSFTLQGAGELFF.

This clonotype was seen more than once but under ten times. The chain couples TRBV6-5 to TRBJ1-1; no clear D gene. V was trimmed by 2 bases and J by 4 bases, leaving 8 bases between them. The CDR3 contains 13 residues. Germline V CDR1 and CDR2: MNHEY, SVGAGI. The CDR3, as DNA: TGTGCCAGCAGTTACGGGGTGCGCACTGAAGCTTTCTTT. Amino acid sequence: CASSYGVRTEAFF.

This chain links TRBV5-1 with TRBJ2-5, with D perhaps TRBD1 or TRBD2 (7 bases each). V lost 4 bases and J 4 bases, leaving 20 bases between the germline ends. The CDR3 runs 16 residues. Germline CDR1 and CDR2: SGHRS and YFSETQ. The CDR3 here is CASSGYRGGVVETQYF. DNA of the CDR3: TGCGCCAGCAGCGGATACAGGGGAGGGGTAGTAGAGACCCAGTACTTC.

This clonotype has ten or more counts. V gene TRBV24-1 combines with J gene TRBJ2-2; unclear D gene. The CDR3 has 14 residues. Germline CDR1 and CDR2: KGHDR and SFDVKD. The V and J ends lost 1 base and 2 bases respectively, with 4 bases between them. For the CDR3, the DNA is TGTGCCACCAGTGATTTCCGTAACACCGGGGAGCTGTTTTTT. Protein product: CATSDFRNTGELFF.

In its sample, this clonotype was seen a few times. V gene TRBV4-2 combines with J gene TRBJ2-5; D not certain. V was clipped by 2 bases and J by 0 bases, with 4 bases between them. Germline CDR1 LGHNA, CDR2 YNFKEQ. CDR3 length: 13 amino acids. The CDR3 loop is CASSQLDQETQYF. The DNA of the CDR3 is TGTGCCAGCAGCCAATTGGACCAAGAGACCCAGTACTTC.

This clonotype was seen at least ten times. CDR3 in DNA: TGCAGCGCCTGGGGGGGACAGGGGGACGAGCAGTACTTC. Amino acid sequence: CSAWGGQGDEQYF. The genes are TRBV29-1 and TRBJ2-7; 11 bases are a match to TRBD1. The CDR3 has 13 amino acids. Germline assignment: CDR1 SQVTM and CDR2 ANQGSEA. V lost 7 bases and J lost 5; bases outside the gene matches: 7.

This clonotype occurred many times. V gene TRBV7-9 combines with J gene TRBJ1-2, with a weak D call TRBD1 (6 bases). Germline loops: CDR1 SEHNR, CDR2 FQNEAQ (reference sequence). The CDR3 has 12 residues. V lost 6 bases to trimming and J lost 4 bases, with 9 bases between them. The CDR3 nucleotides read TGTGCCAGCAGAGAGGACAGCTATGGCTACACCTTC. It translates to CASREDSYGYTF.

This clonotype was observed a few times. The chain links TRBV20-1 to TRBJ1-5; 7 nucleotides match TRBD1. The V segment lost 6 bases and the J segment 1 base; nucleotides outside the gene matches: 6. The CDR3 contains 14 residues. CDR1 and CDR2 from the germline V gene are DFQATT and SNEGSKA (reference sequence). The CDR3 sequence: CSAVDRISNQPQHF. CDR3 nucleotide sequence: TGCAGTGCAGTGGACAGGATCAGCAATCAGCCCCAGCATTTT.